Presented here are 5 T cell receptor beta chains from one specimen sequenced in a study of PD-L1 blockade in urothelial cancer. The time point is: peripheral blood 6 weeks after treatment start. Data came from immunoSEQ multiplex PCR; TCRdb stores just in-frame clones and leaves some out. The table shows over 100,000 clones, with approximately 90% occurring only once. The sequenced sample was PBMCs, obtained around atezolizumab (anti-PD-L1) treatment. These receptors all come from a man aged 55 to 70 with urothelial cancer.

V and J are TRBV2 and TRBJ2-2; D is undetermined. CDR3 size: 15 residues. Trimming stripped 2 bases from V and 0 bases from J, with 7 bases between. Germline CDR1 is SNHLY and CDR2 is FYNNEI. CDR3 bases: TGTGCCAGCAGTGAACAGGCCCCGAACACCGGGGAGCTGTTTTTT. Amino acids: CASSEQAPNTGELFF.

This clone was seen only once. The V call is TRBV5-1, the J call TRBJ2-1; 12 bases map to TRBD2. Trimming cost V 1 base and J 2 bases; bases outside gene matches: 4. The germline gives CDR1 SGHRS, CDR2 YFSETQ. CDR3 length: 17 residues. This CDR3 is CASSLLASGRAYNEQFF. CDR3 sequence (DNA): TGCGCCAGCAGCTTGTTGGCTAGCGGGAGGGCCTACAATGAGCAGTTCTTC. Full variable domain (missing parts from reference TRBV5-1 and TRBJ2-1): KAGVTQTPRYLIKTRGQQVTLSCSPISGHRSVSWYQQTPGQGLQFLFEYFSETQRNKGNFPGRFSGRQFSNSRSEMNVSTLELGDSALYLCASSLLASGRAYNEQFFGPGTRLTVL.

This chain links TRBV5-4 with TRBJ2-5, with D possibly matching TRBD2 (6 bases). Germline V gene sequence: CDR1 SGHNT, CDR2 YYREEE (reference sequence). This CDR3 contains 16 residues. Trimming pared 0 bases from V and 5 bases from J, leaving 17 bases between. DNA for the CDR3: TGTGCCAGCAGCTTGGTTGGGCGGCGGAGCGGGGAGACCCAGTACTTC. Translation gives CASSLVGRRSGETQYF. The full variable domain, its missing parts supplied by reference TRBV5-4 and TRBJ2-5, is ETGVTQSPTHLIKTRGQQVTLRCSSQSGHNTVSWYQQALGQGPQFIFQYYREEENGRGNFPPRFSGLQFPNYSSELNVNALELDDSALYLCASSLVGRRSGETQYFGPGTRLLVL.

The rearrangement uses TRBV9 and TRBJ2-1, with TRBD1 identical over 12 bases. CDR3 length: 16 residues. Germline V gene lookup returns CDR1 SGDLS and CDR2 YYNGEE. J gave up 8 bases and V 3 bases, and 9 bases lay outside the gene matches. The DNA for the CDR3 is TGTGCCAGCAGCGCCCAACCGGGACAGGGGGCCCATGAGCAGTTCTTC. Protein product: CASSAQPGQGAHEQFF.

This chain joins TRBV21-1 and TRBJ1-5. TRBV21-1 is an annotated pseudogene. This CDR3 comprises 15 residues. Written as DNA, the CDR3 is TGTGCCAGCAGCAGGGCCGGAGGGAACAATCAGCCCCAGCATTTT. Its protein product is CASSRAGGNNQPQHF.